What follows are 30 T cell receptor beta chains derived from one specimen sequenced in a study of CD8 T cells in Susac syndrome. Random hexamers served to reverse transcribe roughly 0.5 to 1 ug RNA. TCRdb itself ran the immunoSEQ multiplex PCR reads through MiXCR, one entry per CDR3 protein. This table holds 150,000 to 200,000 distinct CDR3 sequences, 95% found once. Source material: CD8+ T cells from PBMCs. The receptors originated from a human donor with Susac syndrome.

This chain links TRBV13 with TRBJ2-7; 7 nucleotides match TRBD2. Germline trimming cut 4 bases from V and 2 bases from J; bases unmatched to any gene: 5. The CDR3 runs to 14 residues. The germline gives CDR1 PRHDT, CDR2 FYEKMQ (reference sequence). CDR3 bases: TGTGCCAGCAGCTCGGGACTAACAGCCTACGAGCAGTACTTC. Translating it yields CASSSGLTAYEQYF.

The CDR3 protein is CAIPRGQNTGELFF. The CDR3 DNA follows: TGTGCCATCCCCCGGGGGCAGAACACCGGGGAGCTGTTTTTT. The J gene is TRBJ2-2, the V gene TRBV10-3; the D call may be TRBD1 or TRBD2 (6 bases each). The germline V gene has CDR1 ENHRY and CDR2 SYGVKD. The CDR3 is 14 residues long. Trimming cost V 8 bases and J 1 base, with 11 bases left between them.

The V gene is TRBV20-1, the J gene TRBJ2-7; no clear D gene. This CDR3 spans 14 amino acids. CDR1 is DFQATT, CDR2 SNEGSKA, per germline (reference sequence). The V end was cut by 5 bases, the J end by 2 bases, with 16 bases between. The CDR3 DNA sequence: TGCAGTGCTTTGCCGACGACGGCCACCTACGAGCAGTACTTC. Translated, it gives CSALPTTATYEQYF.

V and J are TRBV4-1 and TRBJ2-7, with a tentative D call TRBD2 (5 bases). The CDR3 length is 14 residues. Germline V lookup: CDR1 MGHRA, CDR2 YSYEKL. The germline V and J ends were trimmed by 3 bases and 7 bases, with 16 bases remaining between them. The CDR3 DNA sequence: TGCGCCAGCAGCCAGGAGTCGGGAACGGGGGAGCAGTACTTC. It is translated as CASSQESGTGEQYF.

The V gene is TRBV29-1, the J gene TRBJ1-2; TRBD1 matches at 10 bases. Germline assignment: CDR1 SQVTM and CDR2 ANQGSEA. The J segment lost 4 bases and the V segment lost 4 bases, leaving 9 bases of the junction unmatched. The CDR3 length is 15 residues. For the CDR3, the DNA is TGCAGCGTTGGGGAGACAGGGGGCTTCGGCTATGGCTACACCTTC. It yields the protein CSVGETGGFGYGYTF.

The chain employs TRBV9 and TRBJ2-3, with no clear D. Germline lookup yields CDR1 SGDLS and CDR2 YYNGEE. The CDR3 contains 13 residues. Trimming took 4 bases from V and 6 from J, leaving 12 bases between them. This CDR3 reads CASSSTTPDTQYF. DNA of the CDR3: TGTGCCAGCAGCTCGACAACCCCCGATACGCAGTATTTT. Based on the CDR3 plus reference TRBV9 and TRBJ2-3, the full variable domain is DSGVTQTPKHLITATGQRVTLRCSPRSGDLSVYWYQQSLDQGLQFLIQYYNGEERAKGNILERFSAQQFPDLHSELNLSSLELGDSALYFCASSSTTPDTQYFGPGTRLTVL.

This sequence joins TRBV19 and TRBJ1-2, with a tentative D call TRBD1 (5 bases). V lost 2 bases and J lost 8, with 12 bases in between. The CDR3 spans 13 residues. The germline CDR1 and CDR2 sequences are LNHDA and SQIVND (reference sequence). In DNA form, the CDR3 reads TGTGCCAGTAGTATAACTGGGGCTCAAGGCTACACCTTC. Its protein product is CASSITGAQGYTF.

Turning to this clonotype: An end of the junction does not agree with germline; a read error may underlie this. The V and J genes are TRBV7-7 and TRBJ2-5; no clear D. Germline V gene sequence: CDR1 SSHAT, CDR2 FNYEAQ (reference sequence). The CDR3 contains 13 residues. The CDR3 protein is CASSRTDTETQYF. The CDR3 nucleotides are TGTGCTAGCAGCCGAACCGACACGGAGACCCAGTACTTC.

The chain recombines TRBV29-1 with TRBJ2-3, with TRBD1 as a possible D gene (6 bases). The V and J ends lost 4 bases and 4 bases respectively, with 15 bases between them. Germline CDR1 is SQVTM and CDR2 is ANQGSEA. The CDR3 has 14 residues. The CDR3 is CSVGSGEGPDTQYF. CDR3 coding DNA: TGCAGCGTTGGGTCAGGGGAAGGCCCAGATACGCAGTATTTT.

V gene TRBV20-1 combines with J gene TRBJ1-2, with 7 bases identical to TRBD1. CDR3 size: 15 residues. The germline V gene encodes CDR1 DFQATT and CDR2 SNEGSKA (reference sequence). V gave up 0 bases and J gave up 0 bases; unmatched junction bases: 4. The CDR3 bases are TGCAGTGCTAGAGAGTTGACAGGGCCTAACTATGGCTACACCTTC. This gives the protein CSARELTGPNYGYTF.

The CDR3 DNA is TGTGCCACCAGTGACCCGACAGGGAATGAGCAGTTCTTC. Its protein is CATSDPTGNEQFF. The chain couples TRBV24-1 to TRBJ2-1; 7 bases line up with TRBD1. This CDR3 spans 13 amino acids. Germline values: CDR1 KGHDR, CDR2 SFDVKD. J lost 7 bases, V lost 4 bases, and 3 bases had no gene match.

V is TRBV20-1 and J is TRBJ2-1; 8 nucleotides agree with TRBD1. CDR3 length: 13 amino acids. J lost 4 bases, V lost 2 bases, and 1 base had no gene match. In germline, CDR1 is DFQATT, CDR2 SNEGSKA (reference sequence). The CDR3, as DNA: TGCAGTGCTAGACGGACAGGGTACAATGAGCAGTTCTTC. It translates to CSARRTGYNEQFF.

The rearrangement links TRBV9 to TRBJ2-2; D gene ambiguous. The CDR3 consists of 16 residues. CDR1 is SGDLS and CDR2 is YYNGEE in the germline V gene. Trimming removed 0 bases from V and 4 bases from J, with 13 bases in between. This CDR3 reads CASSVAWTEFTGELFF. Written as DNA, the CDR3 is TGTGCCAGCAGCGTAGCATGGACGGAGTTCACCGGGGAGCTGTTTTTT.

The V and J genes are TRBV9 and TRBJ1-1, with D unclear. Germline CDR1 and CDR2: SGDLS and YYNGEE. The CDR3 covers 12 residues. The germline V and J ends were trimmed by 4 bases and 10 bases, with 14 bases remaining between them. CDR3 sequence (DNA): TGTGCCAGCAGCCCCCCCCCAGGAGGAGCTTTCTTT. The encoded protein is CASSPPPGGAFF.

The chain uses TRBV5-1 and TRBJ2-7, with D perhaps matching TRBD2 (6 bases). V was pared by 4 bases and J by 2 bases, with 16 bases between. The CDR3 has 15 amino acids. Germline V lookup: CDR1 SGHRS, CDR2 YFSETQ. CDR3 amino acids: CASSRGEVRAYEQYF. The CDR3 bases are TGCGCCAGCAGCCGAGGGGAGGTTCGGGCCTACGAGCAGTACTTC.

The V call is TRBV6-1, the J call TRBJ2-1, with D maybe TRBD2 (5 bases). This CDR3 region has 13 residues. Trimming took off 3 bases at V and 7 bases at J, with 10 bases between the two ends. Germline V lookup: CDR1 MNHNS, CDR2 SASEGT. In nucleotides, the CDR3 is TGTGCCAGCAGTGAGCTACGCGGGAATGAGCAGTTCTTC. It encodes CASSELRGNEQFF.

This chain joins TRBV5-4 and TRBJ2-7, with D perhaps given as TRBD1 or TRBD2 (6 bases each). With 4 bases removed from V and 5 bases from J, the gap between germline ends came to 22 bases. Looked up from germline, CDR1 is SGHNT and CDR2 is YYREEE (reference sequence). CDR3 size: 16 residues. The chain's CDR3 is CASSMPGAGSTDEQYF. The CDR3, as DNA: TGTGCCAGCAGCATGCCGGGGGCGGGGAGTACCGACGAGCAGTACTTC.

CDR3 region: CSVEPGSGRGYTF. DNA of the CDR3: TGCAGCGTTGAACCTGGGTCCGGGCGAGGCTACACCTTC. This chain links TRBV29-1 with TRBJ1-2; D is undetermined. The ends were cut back, 2 bases at V and 8 bases at J, with 15 bases in the middle. Germline V gene data show CDR1 as SQVTM and CDR2 as ANQGSEA. The CDR3 length is 13 residues.

CDR3 nucleotides: TGTGCCAGCAGCTCCGAGGGGGATCCGGGCGAGCAGTACTTC. Translated: CASSSEGDPGEQYF. The chain recombines TRBV7-6 with TRBJ2-7, with D possibly matching TRBD1 (6 bases). This CDR3 contains 14 residues. Germline V gives CDR1 SGHVS, CDR2 FNYEAQ. V lost 4 bases and J lost 6, with 16 bases in between.

The CDR3 spells CSARESGQETQYF. The CDR3, as DNA: TGCAGTGCTAGAGAGTCGGGGCAAGAGACCCAGTACTTC. The rearrangement joins TRBV20-1 to TRBJ2-5; possible D gene TRBD2, 5 bases. Germline CDR1 and CDR2: DFQATT and SNEGSKA (reference sequence). Trimming cost V 0 bases and J 2 bases, with 7 bases left between them. This CDR3 spans 13 amino acids.

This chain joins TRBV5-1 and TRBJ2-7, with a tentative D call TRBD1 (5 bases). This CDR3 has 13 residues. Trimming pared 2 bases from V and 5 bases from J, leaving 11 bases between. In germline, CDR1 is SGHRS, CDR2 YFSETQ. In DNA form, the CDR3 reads TGCGCCAGCAGCTTCCCAGGGTCCAACGAGCAGTACTTC. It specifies CASSFPGSNEQYF.

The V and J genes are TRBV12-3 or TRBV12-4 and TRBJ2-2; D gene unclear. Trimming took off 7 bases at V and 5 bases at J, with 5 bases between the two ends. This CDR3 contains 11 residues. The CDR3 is CASTETGELFF. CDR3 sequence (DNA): TGTGCCAGCACAGAGACCGGGGAGCTGTTTTTT.

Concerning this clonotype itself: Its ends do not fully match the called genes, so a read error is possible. The CDR3 protein is CATSRDRGRTSRANVLTF. In nucleotides, the CDR3 is TGTGCCACCAGCAGAGATCGAGGCAGAACCTCTCGGGCCAACGTCCTGACTTTC. The chain is built from TRBV15 and TRBJ2-6, with D uncertain. CDR3 length: 18 residues. Germline lookup yields CDR1 LNHNV and CDR2 YYDKDF (reference sequence).

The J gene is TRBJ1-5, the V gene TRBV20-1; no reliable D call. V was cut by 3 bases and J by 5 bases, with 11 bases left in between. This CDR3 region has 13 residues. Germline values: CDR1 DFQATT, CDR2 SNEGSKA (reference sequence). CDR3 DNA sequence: TGCAGTGCTAGTATAGGGTTTGATCAGCCCCAGCATTTT. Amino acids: CSASIGFDQPQHF.

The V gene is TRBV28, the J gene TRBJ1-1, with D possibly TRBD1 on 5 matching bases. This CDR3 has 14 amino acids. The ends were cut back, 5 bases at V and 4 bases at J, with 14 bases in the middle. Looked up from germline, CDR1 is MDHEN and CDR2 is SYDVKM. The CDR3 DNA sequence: TGTGCCAGCAGTGGTACTTTAGGGGCCACTGAAGCTTTCTTT. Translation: CASSGTLGATEAFF. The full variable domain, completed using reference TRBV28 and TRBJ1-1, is DVKVTQSSRYLVKRTGEKVFLECVQDMDHENMFWYRQDPGLGLRLIYFSYDVKMKEKGDIPEGYSVSREKKERFSLILESASTNQTSMYLCASSGTLGATEAFFGQGTRLTVV.

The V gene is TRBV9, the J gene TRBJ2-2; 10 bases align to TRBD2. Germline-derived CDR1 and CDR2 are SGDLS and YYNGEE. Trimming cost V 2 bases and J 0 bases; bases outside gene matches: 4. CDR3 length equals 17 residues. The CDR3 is CASSVPSGGPNTGELFF. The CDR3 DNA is TGTGCCAGCAGCGTCCCTAGCGGGGGCCCGAACACCGGGGAGCTGTTTTTT.

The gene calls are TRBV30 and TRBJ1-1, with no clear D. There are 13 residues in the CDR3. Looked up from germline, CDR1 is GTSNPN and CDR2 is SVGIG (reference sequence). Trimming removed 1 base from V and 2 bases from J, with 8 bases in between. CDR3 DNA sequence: TGTGCCTGGAGTGAAGGGTACAACACTGAAGCTTTCTTT. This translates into CAWSEGYNTEAFF.

As DNA, the CDR3 is TGTGCCAGCAGCGTAGGGATGACGAATGAGCAGTTCTTC. This codes for CASSVGMTNEQFF. The chain employs TRBV9 and TRBJ2-1; D is undetermined. V lost 0 bases, J lost 7 bases, and 8 bases lay in between. The CDR3 runs to 13 residues. Germline assignment: CDR1 SGDLS and CDR2 YYNGEE. The variable domain in full, completed from reference TRBV9 and TRBJ2-1, reads DSGVTQTPKHLITATGQRVTLRCSPRSGDLSVYWYQQSLDQGLQFLIQYYNGEERAKGNILERFSAQQFPDLHSELNLSSLELGDSALYFCASSVGMTNEQFFGPGTRLTVL.

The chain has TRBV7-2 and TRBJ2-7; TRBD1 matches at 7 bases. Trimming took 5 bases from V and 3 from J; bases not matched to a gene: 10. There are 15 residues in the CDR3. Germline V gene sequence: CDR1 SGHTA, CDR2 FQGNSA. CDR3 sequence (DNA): TGTGCCAGCAGCGAGATACAGGGGCCCAACTACGAGCAGTACTTC. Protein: CASSEIQGPNYEQYF.

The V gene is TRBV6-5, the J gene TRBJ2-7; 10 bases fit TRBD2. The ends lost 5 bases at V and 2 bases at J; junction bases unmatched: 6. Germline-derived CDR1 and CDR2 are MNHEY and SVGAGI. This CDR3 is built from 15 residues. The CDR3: CASSTPSGGPYEQYF. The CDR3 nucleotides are TGTGCCAGCAGTACCCCTAGCGGGGGCCCCTACGAGCAGTACTTC.